One T cell receptor beta chain is described in this entry. Its binding antigen is unknown. Per-nucleotide qualities are absent, and no much larger clonotype sits a single base away. The data derive from a study of cytomegalovirus exposure and HLA in healthy donors (dated 2017 in TCRdb). The study in broad terms: A later analysis indicated that the 120 validation repertoires were generated on the platform also employed for the 670 or so repertoires of the first cohort. The study aimed to test whether cataloging public T cell receptors could reveal signatures of past pathogen exposure. A separate validation cohort of 90 to 150 different subjects was used in addition to the roughly 700-subject first cohort. To predict cytomegalovirus infection status, the study combined high-throughput TCR immunosequencing, statistical association of individual TCRs with disease status, and machine learning.

Donors formed part of the validation cohort, which comprised over a hundred subjects and was distinct from the first cohort of 666 subjects. Library preparation employed the immunoSEQ multiplex PCR assay. Concerning the study's data processing: A statistical classification framework was built to diagnose cytomegalovirus status from the catalog of TCR beta chain sequences. Drawn from immuneACCESS, this table holds only the in-frame rearrangements with V and J called that TCRdb kept. Clones are partly lost; checked studies trace under half to an unresolved V gene and leave the rest unexplained. V, J and clone size reflect that table, while D and trimming were determined from the DNA. The sample profile shows roughly 150,000 clones; 85% to 90% of them were found once. In total, the top ten clones hold 5.7% of the sample. There are 15 amino acids in the CDR3, from cysteine to phenylalanine inclusive. Only the CDR3 DNA stays, 45 bases, in frame from base 1. V and J are trimmed by 7 bases and 4 bases, and the gene matches miss 11 bases of the junction. Per the germline V gene (reference sequence), MNHEY is the CDR1 and SMNVEV is the CDR2.

Study-level results and caveats: Most TCR sequences were observed very rarely across donors, whereas some public TCRs were present in many individuals. The validation cohort had no HLA typing available for a later analysis, so co-occurrence within that cohort was assessed over all 120 or so repertoires. A later analysis found that TCRs clustered in the first cohort also tended to co-occur in the 120 validation repertoires, with approximately 94% of cluster scores above 0. In both the original and validation cohorts, the classifier was reported to diagnose cytomegalovirus status with high specificity and sensitivity. The authors suggested that the approach could potentially be generalized to other disease states and immunological phenotypes. A total of 164 TCR beta chains were listed by the study as associated with cytomegalovirus. Three of the identified cytomegalovirus-associated TCR beta chains were confirmed in vitro to be specific for cytomegalovirus antigens.

The sequence is built from TRBV27 and TRBJ2-7; 9 junctional bases match TRBD2. This clonotype was obtained from a woman in her 30s in good health and CMV-seronegative. Input material: PBMCs. This receptor carries the CDR3 CASISLAGGRYEQYF. The DNA sequence is as follows: TGTGCCAGCATTTCCCTCGCGGGAGGGAGGTACGAGCAGTACTTC.